This TCR beta chain comes out of a study of beta chain features in type 1 diabetes (dated by TCRdb to the late 2010s). Regarding the complete study: No differences in mean age, gender distribution, total cell number or subset yield were found between patients and healthy donors. In the study, recently diagnosed type 1 diabetes patients and matched healthy donors were compared on the TCRB repertoires of their sorted circulating CD4+ T cell subsets. Regulatory and stem cell-like memory subsets were obtained from only 8 patients and roughly 8 healthy donors, while naive and central memory subsets were obtained from all 28 donors. A total of around 100 million sorted cells were examined across all samples, and RNA yield correlated strongly with the number of cells per subset. The paper as a whole reports these results and caveats: Because cDNA rather than genomic DNA was sequenced, highly expressing activated cells could have been over-represented, although no difference in activation and CD3 levels was found between groups. At VDJ recombination sites, patients with type 1 diabetes made fewer insertions and deleted more nucleotides, a pattern implying thymic rearrangement abnormalities. The naive, central memory and regulatory TCRB repertoires appeared to resemble one another more closely among patients than among healthy donors. In all four CD4+ subsets, TCRB CDR3 length was moderately but significantly shorter in type 1 diabetes patients. Because the HLA sub-analyses included only small numbers of individuals, any influence of HLA type on TCRB rearrangement was left unresolved. Shorter templates might be favored by PCR, yet because patient and control samples were amplified and corrected together, any such skew would affect both groups equally.

About this clone itself: Its antigen remains undetermined. Nothing much larger sits one base from this clone, and base qualities are not available. The identical CDR3 is also encoded by other nucleotide sequences in the sample.

All of the isolated RNA was reverse transcribed with the High Capacity cDNA Reverse Transcription Kit, so expressed TCRB transcripts were sequenced. Naive, central memory and regulatory T cell samples underwent deep immunoSEQ sequencing, averaging roughly 3.3 million total reads per sample. Sorted cells were lysed in RLT buffer and RNA was extracted with DNase-treated RNeasy Micro or Mini kits, depending on cell number. Each cell subset was processed on its own to prevent cross-contamination, while patient and healthy donor samples were processed together. Using the immunoSEQ multiplex PCR, TCRB sequences were amplified from cDNA into 87-bp fragments spanning the CDR3 region. The amplicons were sequenced using the Illumina HiSeq platform. Per the source publication's procedure: Synthetic template baselines were used to correct PCR bias computationally, reads within Hamming distance 2 were collapsed together, and singletons that could not be merged were discarded. Reads were aligned against IMGT to assign V, D and J genes, CDR3 length and insertions or deletions at six rearrangement sites. Clonotype counts were normalized to sorted cell number within each subset before computing true diversity and Gini coefficients with the tcR R package. Repertoire sharing was quantified using the overlap coefficient calculated on TCRB nucleotide sequences. Out-of-frame TCRB sequences from naive cells were analyzed as a proxy for the pre-selection repertoire. This is the immuneACCESS table as TCRdb keeps it, with only in-frame sequences that have V and J called. A part of the clones is gone; compared with another copy, unresolved V genes explain less than half, and the rest is unexplained. V and J calls and clone size are copied from that table; D and trimming were computed from the DNA. This sample gives hundreds of thousands of clones in total; 30% of them show up just once. The ten largest make up 0.05% to 0.07% of the sample.

From each donor, a single peripheral blood sample of approximately 110 mL on average was drawn into heparinised tubes. A BD FACSAria II and a panel including CD45RO, CCR7, CD25, CD127, CD95 and CD27 were used to sort naive, central memory, regulatory and stem cell-like memory CD4+ T cells. Every sorted population had a purity above 95%. PBMCs were isolated right away by Lymphoprep density gradient centrifugation and were stained directly, without culture. So that batch effects would be minimized, each experiment stained and sorted samples in pairs, pairing one healthy donor with one patient. CDR1 is given as SNHLY and CDR2 as FYNNEI, both from the germline V gene. Trimming at the junction amounts to 6 bases on V and 5 bases on J, and the germline ends lie 9 bases apart. The CDR3 spans 12 residues, from the cysteine through the phenylalanine. Just the 36-base CDR3 DNA is kept, in frame starting at base 1.

The TCR originated in a man between 18 and 35 years old in good health. The sequence links TRBV2 to TRBJ2-3, with a weak D call of TRBD2 (5 bases match). Sequenced: naive CD4+ T cells from blood. This specimen's cell subset or site label, interpreted: true naive CD4+ T cells. The CDR3 protein: CASRDRGDTQYF. The bases are TGTGCCAGCAGGGACCGGGGAGATACGCAGTATTTT.